The clone carrying this T cell receptor beta chain was detected a few times. Its target is unknown. These data come from a study of Graves' ophthalmopathy and Graves' hyperthyroidism. Germline CDR1 KGHSH, CDR2 LQKENI. V was pared by 4 bases and J by 4 bases, with 13 bases between. CDR3 length equals 14 residues. Study-wide points: Blood also contained most of the expanded thyroid clonotypes above 0.001 frequency.

Amplification of TCR beta CDR3 regions used RNA transcripts. The first round was an RT-PCR with HTBI primers, and the second round was a multiplex PCR. Each CDR3 protein is one row after TCRdb ran MiXCR on the multiplex PCR reads. The sample has about 380,000 distinct CDR3 sequences; about 16% are singletons. The gene calls are TRBV18 and TRBJ1-1; no clear D gene. The sequence derives from a woman aged 18-35 years with stable Graves' hyperthyroidism. The source material was peripheral blood. CDR3 DNA: TGTGCCAGCTCACGGTACCAGGAGAGCACTGAAGCTTTCTTT. Its protein is CASSRYQESTEAFF. The complete variable domain, with remaining parts taken from reference TRBV18 and TRBJ1-1, reads NAGVMQNPRHLVRRRGQEARLRCSPMKGHSHVYWYRQLPEEGLKFMVYLQKENIIDESGMPKERFSAEFPKEGPSILRIQQVVRGDSAAYFCASSRYQESTEAFFGQGTRLTVV.